The T cell receptor beta chain under discussion was sequenced for a study of shared clonotypes between healthy human individuals. Study-wide results and limits: Despite large depth, rarefaction showed incomplete sorted-subset sequencing.

Assay used: immunoSEQ multiplex PCR; TCRdb lists only in-frame clones, some missing. The sample yields under 650,000 clones, about 96% seen once. A word on this clone: The antigen is undetermined.

Germline values: CDR1 MGHDK, CDR2 SYGVNS. The length of the CDR3 is 15 residues. The V end lost 1 base, the J end lost 10 bases, and 19 bases lay between the germline ends. The chain couples TRBV25-1 to TRBJ1-2; D remains unclear. The sample taken for sequencing was naive CD4+ T cells sorted from blood. Subset reported: CD45RA+ positively selected. The TCR sequence derives from a woman in her 30s in good health. The CDR3 protein is CASSEFGNMVAPYTF. In nucleotides, the CDR3 is TGTGCCAGCAGTGAATTTGGGAACATGGTCGCTCCCTACACCTTC.